This entry lists 28 T cell receptor beta chains sequenced from one sample in a study of shared clonotypes between healthy human individuals. Only in-frame clones appear in the TCRdb table, and some are missing; sequencing was by immunoSEQ multiplex PCR. The table shows around 2.1 million clones, with approximately 94% occurring only once. CD45RO-negative, CCR7-positively selected cells formed the naive CD8 fraction, excluding terminally differentiated effector memory CD45RA+ cells. Sample: naive CD8+ T cells from PBMCs. These receptor sequences come from a man aged 18 to 35 in good health. Some clones in this sample may be carry-over from other donors' samples.

The chain employs TRBV27 and TRBJ2-3; 10 bases map to TRBD2. There are 15 residues in the CDR3. The trim removed 5 bases at V and 6 bases at J, leaving 8 bases unmatched. The germline CDR1 and CDR2 sequences are MNHEY and SMNVEV (reference sequence). The CDR3 bases are TGTGCCAGCAGTCCTCTAGCGGGAGTTAGGGATACGCAGTATTTT. Amino acid sequence: CASSPLAGVRDTQYF.

As concerns this clone: Other DNA sequences in this specimen translate into the identical CDR3. The chain joins TRBV29-1 to TRBJ2-7; no definite D call. The CDR3 has 10 residues. Germline-derived CDR1 and CDR2 are SQVTM and ANQGSEA. Trimming took 7 bases from V and 4 from J, leaving 8 bases between them. CDR3 bases: TGCAGCGCCCTCGGGTACGAGCAGTACTTC. Translation gives CSALGYEQYF.

The CDR3 spells CASSSTYTGELFF. For the CDR3, the DNA is TGTGCCAGCAGTAGCACCTACACCGGGGAGCTGTTTTTT. The chain couples TRBV25-1 to TRBJ2-2; D not resolved. CDR3 length equals 13 residues. V was clipped by 5 bases and J by 3 bases, with 7 bases between them. Germline assignment: CDR1 MGHDK and CDR2 SYGVNS.

The chain carries TRBV7-2 and TRBJ1-1; D remains ambiguous. Germline V gene data show CDR1 as SGHTA and CDR2 as FQGNSA. V dropped 1 base and J dropped 4 bases, with 10 bases sitting between them. This CDR3 spans 14 amino acids. CDR3 protein: CASSLVASSTEAFF. As DNA, the CDR3 is TGTGCCAGCAGCTTAGTTGCTTCTAGCACTGAAGCTTTCTTT.

The genes are TRBV4-1 and TRBJ1-2; TRBD1 matches 9 bases. CDR3 length: 13 residues. J gave up 6 bases and V 5 bases, and 4 bases lay outside the gene matches. Per germline, CDR1 MGHRA and CDR2 YSYEKL. CDR3 nucleotide sequence: TGCGCCAGCAGCACCGGGACAGGGAATGGCTACACCTTC. It encodes CASSTGTGNGYTF.

The chain links TRBV12-5 to TRBJ1-2; D call uncertain. The CDR3 totals 13 residues. V gave up 9 bases and J gave up 5 bases, with 16 bases separating them. In germline, CDR1 is LGHNT, CDR2 FRNRAP. In DNA, the CDR3 is TGTGCTAGCACCGGGATGGGTCGTTATGGCTACACCTTC. Amino acid sequence: CASTGMGRYGYTF.

V is TRBV4-1 and J is TRBJ2-7, with TRBD2 matching 9 bases. The CDR3 sequence is 18 residues long. Germline V lookup: CDR1 MGHRA, CDR2 YSYEKL. Trimming removed 1 base from V and 4 bases from J; junction bases left unmatched: 14. The CDR3 DNA is TGCGCCAGCAGCCAAGCTCCTGGTGGGGGACTAGCCCCATACGAGCAGTACTTC. Translated: CASSQAPGGGLAPYEQYF.

This clone has a handful of counts. The rearrangement uses TRBV4-1 and TRBJ2-2, with D unclear. V shed 1 base and J shed 4 bases, with 7 bases lying between them. Per germline, CDR1 MGHRA and CDR2 YSYEKL. This CDR3 has 14 amino acids. CDR3 bases: TGCGCCAGCAGCCAAGTAAGCATCACCGGGGAGCTGTTTTTT. Translation: CASSQVSITGELFF.

The chain links TRBV7-9 to TRBJ2-3; D call uncertain. CDR1 and CDR2 (germline): SEHNR, FQNEAQ (reference sequence). This CDR3 is 13 amino acids long. V was clipped by 1 base and J by 2 bases, with 4 bases between them. DNA of the CDR3: TGTGCCAGCAGCTTAGTAACCACAGATACGCAGTATTTT. It specifies CASSLVTTDTQYF.

The chain employs TRBV29-1 and TRBJ2-5; 11 nucleotides agree with TRBD1. The J call could be wrong; TRBJ2-7 is a better fit for the DNA end. CDR1 SQVTM and CDR2 ANQGSEA come from the germline V gene. This CDR3 spans 13 amino acids. CDR3 region: CSVMDRGRDEQYF. For the CDR3, the DNA is TGCAGCGTCATGGACAGGGGGCGCGACGAGCAGTACTTC.

Turning to this clone: Germline and junction disagree at one end, which may indicate a read error. The same CDR3 can be traced to other DNA sequences in this sample. The chain recombines TRBV7-2 with TRBJ1-1; D is uncertain. The CDR3 consists of 13 residues. Germline V CDR1 and CDR2: SGHTA, FQGNSA. The CDR3 sequence is CASSLGRNTEAFF. The CDR3 DNA reads TGTGCCAGCAGTTTAGGACGGAACACTGAAGCTTTCTTT.

This rearrangement joins TRBV5-6 to TRBJ1-1, with D hard to call. The V end was cut by 4 bases, the J end by 7 bases, with 14 bases between. The germline V gene encodes CDR1 SGHDT and CDR2 YYEEEE. The CDR3 extends over 13 amino acids. CDR3 amino acids: CASSVSYSIEAFF. As DNA, the CDR3 is TGTGCCAGCAGCGTATCGTATAGTATTGAAGCTTTCTTT.

On this clone itself: Other DNA sequences in the sample encode the same CDR3. V gene TRBV27 combines with J gene TRBJ2-2, with D unclear. Germline-derived CDR1 and CDR2 are MNHEY and SMNVEV (reference sequence). Deletions cut 2 bases from V and 5 bases from J, with 3 bases between. The length of the CDR3 is 12 residues. The CDR3 region is CASSLRTGELFF. The CDR3 region has the DNA TGTGCCAGCAGTTTAAGGACCGGGGAGCTGTTTTTT.

The V gene is TRBV11-2, the J gene TRBJ1-2; D not certain. Trimming removed 1 base at V and 3 bases at J, with 15 bases between. This CDR3 is 16 amino acids long. The germline gives CDR1 SGHAT, CDR2 FQNNGV. In nucleotides, the CDR3 is TGTGCCAGCAGCTTAGCCGGAGGACCAAAGCACTATGGCTACACCTTC. Translating it yields CASSLAGGPKHYGYTF.

The V gene is TRBV27, the J gene TRBJ2-7; D is uncertain. The CDR3 sequence is 13 residues long. CDR1 and CDR2 from the germline V gene are MNHEY and SMNVEV (reference sequence). Trimming took off 1 base at V and 9 bases at J, with 13 bases between the two ends. The DNA for the CDR3 is TGTGCCAGCAGTTTATTGGGCGGTTCGTCGCAGTACTTC. Amino acid sequence: CASSLLGGSSQYF.

The chain is built from TRBV4-3 and TRBJ2-5; D is unresolved. The V and J ends lost 0 bases and 1 base respectively, with 15 bases between them. The CDR3 extends over 17 amino acids. Germline assignment: CDR1 LGHNA and CDR2 YSLEER. The CDR3 reads CASSQEIQRPVQETQYF. CDR3 bases: TGCGCCAGCAGCCAAGAAATTCAAAGGCCAGTCCAAGAGACCCAGTACTTC.

This chain joins TRBV4-1 and TRBJ2-1, with 8 bases that match TRBD1. The trim removed 3 bases at V and 4 bases at J, leaving 8 bases unmatched. Per the germline V gene, CDR1 is MGHRA and CDR2 is YSYEKL. There are 16 residues in the CDR3. The DNA of the CDR3 is TGCGCCAGCAGCCAGGAACCGGGACAGGTGTACAATGAGCAGTTCTTC. As protein: CASSQEPGQVYNEQFF.

This rearrangement joins TRBV28 to TRBJ2-1, with D maybe TRBD1 (6 bases). The V end lost 9 bases, the J end lost 2 bases, and 20 bases lay between the germline ends. The germline V gene has CDR1 MDHEN and CDR2 SYDVKM. The CDR3 totals 16 residues. CDR3 sequence reads: CASNNRQASPYNEQFF. The CDR3 coding sequence is TGTGCCAGTAATAATCGACAGGCCTCCCCCTACAATGAGCAGTTCTTC.

The J gene is TRBJ1-1, the V gene TRBV11-2; 7 bases line up with TRBD1. The CDR3 runs 18 residues. Germline V CDR1 and CDR2: SGHAT, FQNNGV. J gave up 0 bases and V 0 bases, and 10 bases lay outside the gene matches. CDR3 residues: CASSLDGTAYPMNTEAFF. The DNA for the CDR3 is TGTGCCAGCAGCTTAGATGGGACAGCCTACCCTATGAACACTGAAGCTTTCTTT. Based on the CDR3 plus reference TRBV11-2 and TRBJ1-1, the full variable domain is EAGVAQSPRYKIIEKRQSVAFWCNPISGHATLYWYQQILGQGPKLLIQFQNNGVVDDSQLPKDRFSAERLKGVDSTLKIQPAKLEDSAVYLCASSLDGTAYPMNTEAFFGQGTRLTVV.

The chain carries TRBV7-2 and TRBJ2-1, with 9 bases fitting TRBD2. Unmatched junction bases numbered 12, after V lost 3 bases and J lost 3 bases. Germline lookup yields CDR1 SGHTA and CDR2 FQGNSA. The CDR3 totals 18 residues. The CDR3 coding sequence is TGTGCCAGCAGCTTCTGGCTCCATAGCGGGAGAGGCTACAATGAGCAGTTCTTC. Translating it yields CASSFWLHSGRGYNEQFF.

The V gene is TRBV7-8, the J gene TRBJ2-2; 8 nucleotides align to TRBD2. V lost 11 bases, J lost 3 bases, and 17 bases stayed unmatched. Germline V lookup: CDR1 SGHVS, CDR2 FQNEAQ. The CDR3 is 17 amino acids. CDR3 bases: TGTGCCGCACGGTCCCCGGGAGGGGTGGATTACACCGGGGAGCTGTTTTTT. Protein sequence: CAARSPGGVDYTGELFF.

The chain carries TRBV11-1 and TRBJ2-1; D is ambiguous. V was clipped by 0 bases and J by 10 bases, with 13 bases between them. Germline V gene lookup returns CDR1 SGHAT and CDR2 FQDESV (reference sequence). The CDR3 has 14 residues. CDR3 DNA: TGTGCCAGCAGCTTAGCAGGCGGAACGTGGGAGCAGTTCTTC. Amino acids: CASSLAGGTWEQFF.

This chain links TRBV15 with TRBJ1-4; the D is unclear. The V end lost 2 bases, the J end lost 0 bases, and 7 bases lay between the germline ends. The CDR3 runs to 15 residues. Germline CDR1 is LNHNV and CDR2 is YYDKDF (reference sequence). CDR3 bases: TGTGCCACCAGCAGACGACGGTCAACTAATGAAAAACTGTTTTTT. It specifies CATSRRRSTNEKLFF.

This chain connects TRBV15 to TRBJ2-2; no clear D. The CDR3 is made up of 14 amino acids. The germline V gene encodes CDR1 LNHNV and CDR2 YYDKDF (reference sequence). V gave up 9 bases and J gave up 7 bases, with 18 bases separating them. The chain's CDR3 is CATKTPGLHGELFF. The CDR3 DNA reads as TGTGCCACTAAGACCCCAGGTCTTCACGGGGAGCTGTTTTTT.

V gene TRBV27 combines with J gene TRBJ2-7, with 12 bases that match TRBD2. Germline CDR1 is MNHEY and CDR2 is SMNVEV (reference sequence). The length of the CDR3 is 13 residues. After removal of 6 bases from V and 6 bases from J, the junction contained 3 bases not matched to a gene. CDR3 nucleotides: TGTGCCAGCAGACTAGCGGGAGGCCCCGAGCAGTACTTC. It specifies CASRLAGGPEQYF.

The chain employs TRBV27 and TRBJ2-3, with D possibly called TRBD1 or TRBD2 (6 bases each). CDR1 and CDR2 (germline): MNHEY, SMNVEV (reference sequence). V gave up 3 bases and J gave up 8 bases, with 30 bases separating them. CDR3 length: 19 amino acids. CDR3 sequence reads: CASSFWVSVDRRGKGTQYF. The CDR3 DNA is TGTGCCAGCAGTTTTTGGGTCAGTGTGGACAGACGGGGGAAGGGTACGCAGTATTTT.

The V and J genes are TRBV19 and TRBJ2-1; D remains ambiguous. Trimming took off 7 bases at V and 7 bases at J, with 5 bases between the two ends. Looked up from germline, CDR1 is LNHDA and CDR2 is SQIVND (reference sequence). The CDR3 consists of 10 residues. The CDR3 DNA follows: TGTGCCAGTAAAGGGAATGAGCAGTTCTTC. This sequence encodes CASKGNEQFF.

As DNA, the CDR3 is TGTGCCAGCAGTTGGAGCGGGAGGGGGAATGAGCAGTTCTTC. Translated, it gives CASSWSGRGNEQFF. V gene TRBV28 combines with J gene TRBJ2-1; 10 bases align to TRBD2. The CDR3 covers 14 residues. With V trimmed by 4 bases and J by 7 bases, 4 bases remained unmatched. Germline V gene sequence: CDR1 MDHEN, CDR2 SYDVKM. The whole variable domain, filled in from reference TRBV28 and TRBJ2-1, reads DVKVTQSSRYLVKRTGEKVFLECVQDMDHENMFWYRQDPGLGLRLIYFSYDVKMKEKGDIPEGYSVSREKKERFSLILESASTNQTSMYLCASSWSGRGNEQFFGPGTRLTVL.